The present T cell receptor beta chain was sequenced within a study of CD8 T cells in ankylosing spondylitis. One entry per CDR3 protein results from TCRdb running MiXCR on the 5' RACE reads. The table has 150,000 to 200,000 distinct CDR3 sequences, approximately 18% seen once; the top ten hold more than 3.5%. This clonotype was observed many times. The germline V gene encodes CDR1 DFQATT and CDR2 SNEGSKA (reference sequence). V lost 0 bases to trimming and J lost 4 bases, with 13 bases between them. The length of the CDR3 is 16 residues. The TCR comes from a male donor under 30 with ankylosing spondylitis or in good health (not recorded which). Sample: blood, either unsorted or a sorted T cell fraction (not recorded which). The V and J genes are TRBV20-1 and TRBJ2-6; possible D gene TRBD2, 5 bases. The CDR3 DNA reads TGCAGTGCTAGAGATAAACGGGAAGCCGGGGCCAACGTCCTGACTTTC. Protein sequence: CSARDKREAGANVLTF.